The next 8 T cell receptor beta chains were all read from a single sample in a study of OX40 agonist ivuxolimab in advanced cancers. TCRdb keeps only in-frame clones here, not all; method: immunoSEQ multiplex PCR. The sample yields roughly 59,000 clones, roughly four fifths seen once. Specimen: CD4+ or CD8+ T cells sorted from blood, collected in a trial of the OX40 agonist ivuxolimab. Receptors were obtained from an adult with an advanced solid tumor such as melanoma, head and neck, liver or kidney cancer.

The gene calls are TRBV30 and TRBJ2-7; D possibly matches TRBD1 or TRBD2 (5 bases each). Germline values: CDR1 GTSNPN, CDR2 SVGIG (reference sequence). Trimming removed 0 bases from V and 6 bases from J, with 12 bases in between. CDR3 length equals 13 residues. The CDR3 here is CAWSVLVRGEQYF. CDR3 DNA sequence: TGTGCCTGGAGTGTACTAGTGAGGGGCGAGCAGTACTTC. Filled out from reference TRBV30 and TRBJ2-7, the complete variable domain reads SQTIHQWPATLVQPVGSPLSLECTVEGTSNPNLYWYRQAAGRGLQLLFYSVGIGQISSEVPQNLSASRPQDRQFILSSKKLLLSDSGFYLCAWSVLVRGEQYFGPGTRLTVT.

V and J are TRBV6-6 and TRBJ1-1, with no clear D. V was pared by 10 bases and J by 2 bases, with 11 bases between. Germline lookup yields CDR1 MNHNY and CDR2 SVGAGI (reference sequence). This CDR3 has 12 residues. CDR3: CATLDGNTEAFF. CDR3 DNA sequence: TGTGCCACTTTGGACGGAAACACTGAAGCTTTCTTT.

The rearrangement uses TRBV10-1 and TRBJ2-7; the match to TRBD1 covers 9 bases. Germline V gene sequence: CDR1 WNHNN, CDR2 SYGVQD (reference sequence). The CDR3 consists of 15 residues. V lost 3 bases to trimming and J lost 1 base; unmatched junction nucleotides: 4. CDR3 sequence: CASSESGQGSYEQYF. The CDR3 DNA reads TGCGCCAGCAGTGAATCGGGACAGGGTTCCTACGAGCAGTACTTC.

The rearrangement joins TRBV6-6 to TRBJ1-3; D perhaps matches TRBD1 (5 bases). Germline V gene sequence: CDR1 MNHNY, CDR2 SVGAGI (reference sequence). Trimming shortened V by 5 bases and J by 0 bases, and 8 bases separated the two germline ends. CDR3 length: 14 amino acids. CDR3 residues: CASSRRGSGNTIYF. The CDR3 nucleotides read TGTGCCAGCAGTCGAAGGGGCTCTGGAAACACCATATATTTT.

The chain carries TRBV7-2 and TRBJ1-4; maybe TRBD1 (5 bases). Trimming took off 4 bases at V and 5 bases at J, with 14 bases between the two ends. The CDR3 length is 15 residues. Germline V gives CDR1 SGHTA, CDR2 FQGNSA. In DNA form, the CDR3 reads TGTGCCAGCAGCTCTACGACAGCTCGGAATGAAAAACTGTTTTTT. It translates to CASSSTTARNEKLFF.

The chain is built from TRBV19 and TRBJ2-5, with D perhaps matching TRBD1 or TRBD2 (6 bases each). V was pared by 7 bases and J by 2 bases, with 11 bases between. This CDR3 spans 13 amino acids. Germline V gives CDR1 LNHDA, CDR2 SQIVND (reference sequence). This CDR3 is CASTGGGQETQYF. CDR3 nucleotides: TGTGCCAGTACAGGAGGGGGACAAGAGACCCAGTACTTC.

This clone has only one observation. This rearrangement joins TRBV5-4 to TRBJ1-2; TRBD1 agrees at 8 bases. CDR1 and CDR2 (germline): SGHNT, YYREEE (reference sequence). The CDR3 has 15 residues. The V and J ends lost 7 bases and 6 bases, in that order; junction bases with no gene match: 14. The CDR3 DNA sequence: TGTGCCAGCTCCCTAGCCAGACAGGGGAAGGATGGCTACACCTTC. Its protein is CASSLARQGKDGYTF.

The V gene is TRBV18, the J gene TRBJ1-6; the match to TRBD1 covers 7 bases. V dropped 3 bases and J dropped 7; count of bases not matched to a gene: 6. The CDR3 spans 15 residues. Germline CDR1 reads KGHSH; CDR2 reads LQKENI. CDR3 loop: CASSPPSGGNSPLHF. Here the CDR3 DNA reads TGTGCCAGCTCACCCCCCTCAGGGGGAAATTCACCCCTCCACTTT.